Following are 15 T cell receptor beta chains from one sample sequenced in a study of shared clonotypes between healthy human individuals. Naive CD8 cells comprised CD45RO-negative, CCR7-positively selected cells, excluding terminally differentiated effector memory CD45RA+ cells. The method was immunoSEQ multiplex PCR; TCRdb's version includes in-frame clones alone and lacks a portion of them. The data hold some 2 million clones, with about 95% observed a single time. The sample comprised naive CD8+ T cells sorted from blood. These receptors were collected from a man between 18 and 29 years old in good health.

The chain combines TRBV7-8 with TRBJ2-7, with 7 bases matching TRBD2. CDR1 is SGHVS, CDR2 FQNEAQ, per germline. The CDR3 spans 16 residues. V lost 5 bases to trimming and J lost 3 bases; unmatched junction nucleotides: 13. The CDR3 spells CASSALVWEGYYEQYF. Here the CDR3 DNA reads TGTGCCAGCAGCGCCCTTGTTTGGGAGGGTTACTACGAGCAGTACTTC. Variable domain in full (rest from reference TRBV7-8 and TRBJ2-7): GAGVSQSPRYKVAKRGQDVALRCDPISGHVSLFWYQQALGQGPEFLTYFQNEAQLDKSGLPSDRFFAERPEGSVSTLKIQRTQQEDSAVYLCASSALVWEGYYEQYFGPGTRLTVT.

The DNA of the CDR3 is TGTGCCAGCAGCGTAAGGGGCTCCTATAATTCACCCCTCCACTTT. Translation: CASSVRGSYNSPLHF. The chain links TRBV9 to TRBJ1-6; D is perhaps TRBD1 (5 bases). Between the trimmed V and J ends, which lost 1 base and 0 bases, there was a span of 5 bases. Per germline, CDR1 SGDLS and CDR2 YYNGEE. This CDR3 region has 15 residues.

This clone is a singleton in its sample. CDR3 coding DNA: TGTGCCAGCAGTCCTAGCGGAAATGAGCAGTTCTTC. Its translation: CASSPSGNEQFF. The genes are TRBV7-3 and TRBJ2-1; 7 bases line up with TRBD2. Per germline, CDR1 SGHTA and CDR2 FQGTGA. The CDR3 consists of 12 residues. With V trimmed by 6 bases and J by 7 bases, 3 bases remained unmatched.

The V call is TRBV7-8, the J call TRBJ1-1, with D tentatively TRBD1 (5 bases). Germline V CDR1 and CDR2: SGHVS, FQNEAQ. Trimming removed 5 bases from V and 3 bases from J, with 10 bases in between. The CDR3 spans 13 residues. CDR3 sequence: CASSISRDTEAFF. CDR3 bases: TGTGCCAGCAGCATATCCAGGGACACTGAAGCTTTCTTT.

The V call is TRBV7-9, the J call TRBJ2-1; D unresolved. CDR3 length equals 16 residues. Trimming stripped 7 bases from V and 0 bases from J, with 16 bases between. CDR1 and CDR2 from the germline V gene are SEHNR and FQNEAQ (reference sequence). The CDR3 region is CASTLGGPSSYNEQFF. CDR3 DNA sequence: TGTGCCAGCACCCTTGGTGGCCCAAGCTCCTACAATGAGCAGTTCTTC. The variable domain in full, completed from reference TRBV7-9 and TRBJ2-1, reads DTGVSQNPRHKITKRGQNVTFRCDPISEHNRLYWYRQTLGQGPEFLTYFQNEAQLEKSRLLSDRFSAERPKGSFSTLEIQRTEQGDSAMYLCASTLGGPSSYNEQFFGPGTRLTVL.

The chain links TRBV7-9 to TRBJ2-3; 8 positions agree with TRBD2. The germline CDR1 and CDR2 sequences are SEHNR and FQNEAQ (reference sequence). Trimming at V came to 1 base and at J to 2 bases, leaving 11 bases not matched to a gene. The length of the CDR3 is 18 residues. The CDR3 loop reads CASSLGTGGQPNTDTQYF. CDR3 nucleotides: TGTGCCAGCAGCTTAGGGACGGGAGGGCAACCGAACACAGATACGCAGTATTTT.

This clone was recorded a few times. V usage is TRBV5-1 and J usage is TRBJ1-5; 7 bases are shared with TRBD1. Per germline, CDR1 SGHRS and CDR2 YFSETQ. Germline trimming cut 0 bases from V and 6 bases from J; bases unmatched to any gene: 3. The length of the CDR3 is 14 residues. CDR3: CASSLGQGGQPQHF. In DNA, the CDR3 is TGCGCCAGCAGCTTGGGACAGGGTGGTCAGCCCCAGCATTTT.

The chain has TRBV27 and TRBJ2-1; the D call may be TRBD1 or TRBD2 (5 bases each). This CDR3 is 13 amino acids long. V was cut by 6 bases and J by 6 bases, with 12 bases left in between. CDR1 MNHEY and CDR2 SMNVEV come from the germline V gene (reference sequence). Here the CDR3 reads CASSPGPRNEQFF. For the CDR3, the DNA is TGTGCCAGCAGCCCGGGACCCCGCAATGAGCAGTTCTTC.

The V gene is TRBV19, the J gene TRBJ2-7, with TRBD2 matching 7 bases. This CDR3 contains 16 residues. The junction had 8 bases not matched to a gene; V was cut back by 3 bases and J by 0 bases. The germline gives CDR1 LNHDA, CDR2 SQIVND (reference sequence). The CDR3 sequence: CASSMDSGLSSYEQYF. The CDR3 nucleotides are TGTGCCAGTAGTATGGATAGCGGGTTGAGCTCCTACGAGCAGTACTTC.

V and J are TRBV28 and TRBJ1-2, with 8 bases identical to TRBD1. This CDR3 contains 14 residues. The germline V gene has CDR1 MDHEN and CDR2 SYDVKM. Trimming took 3 bases from V and 1 from J; bases not matched to a gene: 1. The CDR3 bases are TGTGCCAGCAGTTTTACAGGGGGTAACTATGGCTACACCTTC. As protein: CASSFTGGNYGYTF.

The chain uses TRBV4-3 and TRBJ2-5; the D is unclear. Germline CDR1 LGHNA, CDR2 YSLEER. V lost 0 bases and J 2 bases, leaving 16 bases between the germline ends. The CDR3 length is 17 residues. The CDR3 loop is CASSQDLGQTPQETQYF. CDR3 DNA sequence: TGCGCCAGCAGCCAAGATTTAGGGCAGACTCCGCAAGAGACCCAGTACTTC.

The V and J genes are TRBV7-9 and TRBJ1-2; weak D call: TRBD1 (6 bases). CDR1 and CDR2 (germline): SEHNR, FQNEAQ (reference sequence). This CDR3 spans 15 amino acids. Trimming removed 1 base at V and 4 bases at J, with 13 bases between. The CDR3 here is CASSLGAGASYGYTF. CDR3 sequence (DNA): TGTGCCAGCAGCTTAGGGGCAGGGGCTAGCTATGGCTACACCTTC.

The gene calls are TRBV29-1 and TRBJ1-2; no firm D call. Trimming pared 6 bases from V and 3 bases from J, leaving 14 bases between. CDR1 is SQVTM and CDR2 is ANQGSEA in the germline V gene. The length of the CDR3 is 13 residues. In DNA form, the CDR3 reads TGCAGCGTCCCCCTCGCAAGTGACTATGGCTACACCTTC. This codes for CSVPLASDYGYTF.

Comments on this clone: This sample includes further DNA sequences coding for the same CDR3. The genes are TRBV9 and TRBJ2-7, with no clear D. Trimming took off 4 bases at V and 1 base at J, with 9 bases between the two ends. This CDR3 has 13 residues. CDR1 is SGDLS and CDR2 is YYNGEE in the germline V gene. The chain's CDR3 is CASSSSGSYEQYF. The CDR3 nucleotides are TGTGCCAGCAGCTCAAGTGGGTCCTACGAGCAGTACTTC.

The chain uses TRBV7-2 and TRBJ2-1, with D maybe TRBD2 (6 bases). The CDR3 covers 16 residues. The V gene lost 5 bases and the J gene lost 4 bases, with 18 bases spanning the gap. The germline CDR1 and CDR2 sequences are SGHTA and FQGNSA. CDR3 region: CASSPPGLEGYNEQFF. DNA for the CDR3: TGTGCCAGCAGCCCCCCTGGGCTGGAGGGGTACAATGAGCAGTTCTTC.